The T cell receptor (beta chain) under discussion was sequenced for a study of blood T cell repertoires in COVID-19. Study in general: The United States, Italy and Spain were the sources of the acute and convalescent COVID-19 samples. The analysed material was cDNA or gDNA that came from T cells, B-cell-depleted T cells, or PBMCs.

V dropped 0 bases and J dropped 3; count of bases not matched to a gene: 6. Germline CDR1 reads SGHRS; CDR2 reads YFSETQ. The CDR3 consists of 17 residues. There are a few counts of this clone. As handled by the study authors: For nucleated cells, counts were estimated from reference gene primer amplification. The data were produced by immunoSEQ multiplex PCR, yet TCRdb's version contains in-frame clones alone and is incomplete. V, J and clone size were drawn from that table, and D and trimming were deduced from the DNA. The sample shows 150,000 or so clones, about 86% of them seen only once. The source material was peripheral blood. The V and J genes are TRBV5-1 and TRBJ2-3; 11 nucleotides align to TRBD2. The TCR originated in a man between 18 and 35 years old with acute or convalescent COVID-19. The CDR3 coding sequence is TGCGCCAGCAGCTTGGCCCAACTAGCGGGGGCGACAGATACGCAGTATTTT. This sequence encodes CASSLAQLAGATDTQYF.